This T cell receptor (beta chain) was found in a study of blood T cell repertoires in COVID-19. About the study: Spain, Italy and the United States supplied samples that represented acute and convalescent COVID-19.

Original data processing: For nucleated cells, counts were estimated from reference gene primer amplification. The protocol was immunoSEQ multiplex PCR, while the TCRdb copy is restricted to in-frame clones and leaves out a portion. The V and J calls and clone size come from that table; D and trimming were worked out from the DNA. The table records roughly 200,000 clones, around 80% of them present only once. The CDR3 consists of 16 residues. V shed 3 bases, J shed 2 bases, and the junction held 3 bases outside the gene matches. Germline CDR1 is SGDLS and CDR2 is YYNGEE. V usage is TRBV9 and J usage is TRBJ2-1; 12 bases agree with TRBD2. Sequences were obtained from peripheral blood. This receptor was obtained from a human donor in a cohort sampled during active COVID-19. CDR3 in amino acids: CASSGRLAGAYNEQFF. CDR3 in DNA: TGTGCCAGCAGCGGAAGACTAGCGGGAGCCTACAATGAGCAGTTCTTC. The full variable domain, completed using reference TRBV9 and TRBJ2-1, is DSGVTQTPKHLITATGQRVTLRCSPRSGDLSVYWYQQSLDQGLQFLIQYYNGEERAKGNILERFSAQQFPDLHSELNLSSLELGDSALYFCASSGRLAGAYNEQFFGPGTRLTVL.